These 2 T cell receptor beta chains came from one sample sequenced in a study of cytomegalovirus exposure and HLA in healthy donors. PCR amplification relied on 60 Vbeta primers (plus 13 Jbeta primers). The assay was immunoSEQ multiplex PCR, and TCRdb's table has in-frame clones only and misses some. The data contain about 83,000 clones, about four fifths of them singletons. Sequenced: PBMCs. The receptors derive from a woman aged 30 to 39 in good health and CMV-seronegative.

The J gene is TRBJ2-7, the V gene TRBV7-3, with a possible D match to TRBD2 (7 bases). The V end lost 5 bases, the J end lost 7 bases, and 18 bases lay between the germline ends. Germline CDR1 SGHTA, CDR2 FQGTGA. The CDR3 totals 14 residues. Written as DNA, the CDR3 is TGTGCCAGCAGCACCGGGACACCCGGGGGGGAGCAGTACTTC. Translation: CASSTGTPGGEQYF.

Only a few counts were recorded for this clone. The chain links TRBV15 to TRBJ1-2; a weak D match, TRBD1 (6 bases). The CDR3 consists of 14 residues. The V end was cut by 2 bases, the J end by 5 bases, with 12 bases between. CDR1 and CDR2 from the germline V gene are LNHNV and YYDKDF (reference sequence). In DNA, the CDR3 is TGTGCCACCAGCAGACTCTACAGGGTGTATGGCTACACCTTC. This translates into CATSRLYRVYGYTF.